This T cell receptor (beta chain) was obtained from a study of T cell clonotyping in hematopoietic cell transplantation. Notes on the study in general: Higher Inverse Simpson Index values in graft donor and pretransplant recipient predicted broader posttransplant TCR diversity.

This clone was seen more than once but under ten times. Its cognate antigen is unknown. The junction differs from germline at one of its ends, possibly a read error. This table comes from immunoSEQ multiplex PCR, and its TCRdb copy is limited to in-frame clones, with some not included. The sample shows thousands of clones, 26% of them seen only once. CDR3 length: 17 amino acids. CDR1 is MGHRA and CDR2 is YSYEKL in the germline V gene. This clonotype was sampled from a male patient in his thirties or forties who had an allogeneic stem cell transplant from an unrelated donor, so the T cells may come from the graft donor. Some clones in this sample may be carry-over from other donors' samples. The chain combines TRBV4-1 with TRBJ1-2, with a possible D match to TRBD1 (5 bases). The sequences come from peripheral blood mononuclear cells, collected 180 days after allogeneic stem cell transplant. This CDR3 is CASSQDRTGGTNYGYTF. The CDR3 region has the DNA TGCGCCAGCAGCCAAGACCGTACCGGGGGAACTAACTATGGCTATACCTTC.